This T cell receptor beta chain derives from a study of blood T cell repertoires in COVID-19. Study overall: Acute and convalescent COVID-19 samples came from the United States, Italy and Spain. PBMCs, B-cell-depleted T cells, or T cells provided the cDNA or gDNA that made up the material.

V lost 5 bases to trimming and J lost 1 base, with 12 bases between them. Germline-derived CDR1 and CDR2 are SQVTM and ANQGSEA. The CDR3 covers 13 residues. Per the authors' pipeline: From reference gene primer amplification, estimates of nucleated cell counts were derived. The table came from immunoSEQ multiplex PCR; TCRdb's copy has only in-frame clones and leaves some out. That table furnishes V, J and clone size, whereas the DNA furnished D and trimming. Of 150,000 to 200,000 clones detected, 89% appear once; the ten largest clones hold less than 2%. The chain recombines TRBV29-1 with TRBJ2-7; D may be TRBD1 (6 bases). Sequences were obtained from peripheral blood. The receptor's source is a man aged 18-30 years who had recovered from COVID-19. The CDR3 here is CSVLGQGSYEQYF. CDR3 sequence (DNA): TGCAGCGTTCTGGGTCAGGGGTCCTACGAGCAGTACTTC.